These 20 T cell receptor beta chains originate from one sample sequenced in a study of somatic mutations in cytotoxic T cells in rheumatoid arthritis. Clones were read by immunoSEQ multiplex PCR, and TCRdb kept only the in-frame ones, dropping some. The table shows about 10,000 clones, with more than 60% occurring only once. The specimen sequenced was CD8+ T cells sorted from blood. The receptors come from a man in his fifties or sixties in good health.

V gene TRBV5-1 combines with J gene TRBJ2-3; perhaps TRBD2 as D (5 bases). Germline lookup yields CDR1 SGHRS and CDR2 YFSETQ. Trimming took off 1 base at V and 0 bases at J, with 12 bases between the two ends. The CDR3 has 16 residues. CDR3 DNA: TGCGCCAGCAGCTTGTGGGCTGCGGGTAGCACAGATACGCAGTATTTT. Translated: CASSLWAAGSTDTQYF.

The gene calls are TRBV11-2 and TRBJ2-7; D unclear. The V end lost 0 bases, the J end lost 1 base, and 7 bases lay between the germline ends. The CDR3 runs to 14 residues. Germline CDR1 is SGHAT and CDR2 is FQNNGV. CDR3 DNA sequence: TGTGCCAGCAGCTTAGATCAAAAATCCTACGAGCAGTACTTC. Translating gives CASSLDQKSYEQYF.

The chain is built from TRBV7-2 and TRBJ2-5; 7 positions match TRBD2. With V trimmed by 7 bases and J by 11 bases, 16 bases remained unmatched. Germline V gene data show CDR1 as SGHTA and CDR2 as FQGNSA. The CDR3 consists of 14 residues. The CDR3 coding sequence is TGTGCCAGCACCCTCGGACTAGGGGAGTGGGAGCAGTACTTC. Amino acid sequence: CASTLGLGEWEQYF.

The rearrangement joins TRBV28 to TRBJ1-1; 9 nucleotides agree with TRBD1. V was clipped by 5 bases and J by 6 bases; unmatched bases: 7. The CDR3 runs 14 residues. The germline V gene encodes CDR1 MDHEN and CDR2 SYDVKM. As DNA, the CDR3 is TGTGCCAGCAGTCGTACAGGGGGCATTGCTGAAGCTTTCTTT. Protein product: CASSRTGGIAEAFF.

This clone has only one observation. The V gene is TRBV14, the J gene TRBJ2-7; no reliable D call. Germline V gene data show CDR1 as SGHDN and CDR2 as FVKESK. V lost 1 base and J 2 bases, leaving 6 bases between the germline ends. CDR3 length: 13 residues. CDR3 region: CASSQVIAYEQYF. DNA for the CDR3: TGTGCCAGCAGCCAAGTTATCGCCTACGAGCAGTACTTC.

This clone was seen only a few times. This chain joins TRBV30 and TRBJ2-2, with D maybe TRBD2 (5 bases). V was pared by 5 bases and J by 9 bases, with 13 bases between. From germline, CDR1 is GTSNPN and CDR2 SVGIG (reference sequence). The CDR3 covers 12 residues. The DNA of the CDR3 is TGTGCCTGGGAAGGGAGAGGGAGGGAGCTGTTTTTT. It yields the protein CAWEGRGRELFF.

The V gene is TRBV27, the J gene TRBJ2-2; TRBD1 might be the D (6 bases). Trimming shortened V by 1 base and J by 4 bases, and 10 bases separated the two germline ends. CDR3 length equals 15 residues. CDR1 is MNHEY and CDR2 is SMNVEV in the germline V gene (reference sequence). CDR3 in amino acids: CASSLFGGVTGELFF. The CDR3 region has the DNA TGTGCCAGCAGTTTATTTGGGGGCGTCACCGGGGAGCTGTTTTTT.

CDR3 sequence: CASSFRLASGGLYEQYF. Here the CDR3 DNA reads TGTGCCAGCAGCTTTAGGTTGGCTAGCGGGGGGCTTTACGAGCAGTACTTC. V is TRBV11-2 and J is TRBJ2-7; 11 bases line up with TRBD2. The germline gives CDR1 SGHAT, CDR2 FQNNGV. V lost 3 bases and J lost 4; bases outside the gene matches: 11. The CDR3 covers 17 residues.

The chain is built from TRBV14 and TRBJ2-1; maybe TRBD1 (5 bases). The germline gives CDR1 SGHDN, CDR2 FVKESK. V dropped 0 bases and J dropped 9 bases, with 15 bases sitting between them. The CDR3 is made up of 15 amino acids. The CDR3 spells CASSQDLGVEGEQFF. CDR3 DNA sequence: TGTGCCAGCAGCCAAGATTTAGGGGTTGAAGGTGAGCAGTTCTTC.

The chain recombines TRBV7-9 with TRBJ2-3; TRBD2 aligns across 7 bases. Per the germline V gene, CDR1 is SEHNR and CDR2 is FQNEAQ (reference sequence). There are 15 residues in the CDR3. V shed 5 bases and J 4 bases; nucleotides not matched to a gene: 9. CDR3 nucleotide sequence: TGTGCCAGCAGCCCCCGGGAGGACCACCCAGATACGCAGTATTTT. This gives the protein CASSPREDHPDTQYF.

This chain connects TRBV5-1 to TRBJ2-7, with D unclear. Trimming stripped 4 bases from V and 2 bases from J, with 10 bases between. Germline V gives CDR1 SGHRS, CDR2 YFSETQ. The length of the CDR3 is 13 residues. CDR3 in DNA: TGCGCCAGCAGCCTTACAGCTACCTACGAGCAGTACTTC. This translates into CASSLTATYEQYF.

The CDR3: CASMGRASYEQYF. CDR3 sequence (DNA): TGTGCCAGCATGGGGAGGGCGTCCTACGAGCAGTACTTC. The chain combines TRBV2 with TRBJ2-7; 7 nucleotides agree with TRBD2. This CDR3 spans 13 amino acids. Germline-derived CDR1 and CDR2 are SNHLY and FYNNEI. Unmatched junction bases numbered 4, after V lost 7 bases and J lost 1 base.

V and J are TRBV29-1 and TRBJ1-1, with a possible D match to TRBD1 (6 bases). The CDR3 has 11 residues. The V and J ends lost 3 bases and 6 bases respectively, with 8 bases between them. Germline V gene data show CDR1 as SQVTM and CDR2 as ANQGSEA. CDR3 in DNA: TGCAGCGTTGATGAGGGGGCTGAAGCTTTCTTT. It translates to CSVDEGAEAFF. Together with reference TRBV29-1 and TRBJ1-1, the CDR3 gives the full variable domain: SAVISQKPSRDICQRGTSLTIQCQVDSQVTMMFWYRQQPGQSLTLIATANQGSEATYESGFVIDKFPISRPNLTFSTLTVSNMSPEDSSIYLCSVDEGAEAFFGQGTRLTVV.

About this clone itself: A junction end diverges from the germline sequence, so it may reflect a read error. The gene calls are TRBV5-8 and TRBJ2-7, with 11 nucleotides matching TRBD1. CDR3 size: 15 residues. Germline CDR1 and CDR2: SGHTS and YDEGEE. DNA for the CDR3: TGCGCCAGCAGCCCGGGACAGGGGGAAGGCTACGAGCAGTACTTC. Protein sequence: CASSPGQGEGYEQYF.

V and J are TRBV6-1 and TRBJ2-1, with 7 bases matching TRBD1. V shed 4 bases, J shed 5 bases, and the junction held 11 bases outside the gene matches. The germline V gene has CDR1 MNHNS and CDR2 SASEGT. The CDR3 loop spans 16 amino acids. CDR3 in DNA: TGTGCCAGCAGTGGTGGGATTTCAACAGGGGACAATGAGCAGTTCTTC. Protein product: CASSGGISTGDNEQFF.

The CDR3 here is CSVEGGTAIYNEQFF. The CDR3 coding sequence is TGCAGCGTTGAAGGCGGGACAGCAATCTACAATGAGCAGTTCTTC. The chain uses TRBV29-1 and TRBJ2-1, with D tentatively TRBD1 (7 bases). CDR3 length equals 15 residues. CDR1 and CDR2 from the germline V gene are SQVTM and ANQGSEA. Trimming stripped 1 base from V and 3 bases from J, with 13 bases between.

J is TRBJ2-7 and V is TRBV5-4; D perhaps matches TRBD1 (6 bases). The V and J ends lost 5 bases and 4 bases respectively, with 10 bases between them. Germline values: CDR1 SGHNT, CDR2 YYREEE (reference sequence). The CDR3 sequence is 12 residues long. The CDR3 DNA sequence: TGTGCCAGCAGTACAGGGACGTACGAGCAGTACTTC. It yields the protein CASSTGTYEQYF.

V gene TRBV4-1 combines with J gene TRBJ2-5, with TRBD1 as a possible D gene (7 bases). This CDR3 has 17 amino acids. CDR1 MGHRA and CDR2 YSYEKL come from the germline V gene. Trimming removed 0 bases at V and 0 bases at J, with 14 bases between. CDR3: CASSQDAGQNYQETQYF. CDR3 sequence (DNA): TGCGCCAGCAGCCAAGACGCGGGACAGAACTACCAAGAGACCCAGTACTTC.

The V and J genes are TRBV6-5 and TRBJ1-1, with 7 positions matching TRBD1. The V and J ends lost 5 bases and 7 bases, in that order; junction bases with no gene match: 10. This CDR3 spans 14 amino acids. Germline V gene lookup returns CDR1 MNHEY and CDR2 SVGAGI. CDR3: CASSSPGGSGEAFF. Written as DNA, the CDR3 is TGTGCCAGCAGTAGCCCAGGGGGTTCCGGTGAAGCTTTCTTT.

This clone was seen a single time. The rearrangement links TRBV14 to TRBJ2-1; D ambiguous. Looked up from germline, CDR1 is SGHDN and CDR2 is FVKESK. V was clipped by 0 bases and J by 0 bases, with 12 bases between them. This CDR3 contains 17 residues. The CDR3 reads CASSQDHLLSSYNEQFF. Here the CDR3 DNA reads TGTGCCAGCAGCCAAGATCATTTGCTAAGCTCCTACAATGAGCAGTTCTTC.